This T cell receptor beta chain was sequenced in a study of shared clonotypes between healthy human individuals. As defined, naive CD8 cells were CD45RO-negative and positively selected for CCR7, with terminally differentiated effector memory CD45RA+ cells excluded. The CDR3 extends over 17 amino acids. The trim removed 3 bases at V and 3 bases at J, leaving 6 bases unmatched. Germline values: CDR1 SGHNT, CDR2 YYREEE (reference sequence). The assay was immunoSEQ multiplex PCR, and TCRdb's table has in-frame clones only and misses some. Among some 2 million clones listed, over 85% were seen once. Sequencing was performed on naive CD8+ T cells sorted from blood. This TCR derives from a man between 18 and 35 years old in good health. The chain uses TRBV5-4 and TRBJ2-5, with 15 bases identical to TRBD2. The CDR3 loop is CASSSGLAGGVEETQYF. DNA for the CDR3: TGTGCCAGCAGCTCGGGACTAGCGGGAGGAGTGGAAGAGACCCAGTACTTC.